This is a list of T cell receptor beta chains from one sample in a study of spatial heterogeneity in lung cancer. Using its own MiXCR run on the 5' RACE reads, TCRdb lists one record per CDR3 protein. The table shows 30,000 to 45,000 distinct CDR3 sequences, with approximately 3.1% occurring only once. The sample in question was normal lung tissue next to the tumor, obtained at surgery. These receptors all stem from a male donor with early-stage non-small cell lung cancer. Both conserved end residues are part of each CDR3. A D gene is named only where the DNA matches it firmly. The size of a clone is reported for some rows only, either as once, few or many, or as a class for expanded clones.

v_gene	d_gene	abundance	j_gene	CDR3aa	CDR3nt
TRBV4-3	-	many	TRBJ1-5	CASSQGTGYHQPQHF	TGCGCCAGCAGCCAGGGAACAGGGTACCATCAGCCCCAGCATTTT
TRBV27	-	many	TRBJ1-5	CASKGNSNQPQHF	TGTGCCAGCAAAGGGAATAGCAATCAGCCCCAGCATTTT
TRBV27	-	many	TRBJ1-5	CASSSGRGKIQPQHF	TGTGCCAGCAGTTCCGGAAGGGGAAAAATTCAGCCCCAGCATTTT
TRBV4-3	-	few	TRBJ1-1	CASSQDRGAGDEAFF	TGCGCCAGCAGCCAAGATCGCGGGGCAGGGGACGAAGCTTTCTTT
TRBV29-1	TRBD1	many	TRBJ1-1	CSVEDWTGSEAFF	TGCAGCGTTGAAGACTGGACAGGGTCTGAAGCTTTCTTT
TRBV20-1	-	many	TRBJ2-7	CSARERYEQYF	TGCAGTGCTAGAGAGCGTTACGAGCAGTACTTC
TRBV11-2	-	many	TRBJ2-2	CASSLIPPPNTGELFF	TGTGCCAGCAGCTTGATCCCCCCCCCGAACACCGGGGAGCTGTTTTTT
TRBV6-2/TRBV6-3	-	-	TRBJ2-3	CASVSSPDFTDTQYF	TGTGCCAGCGTCTCCAGCCCCGACTTCACAGATACGCAGTATTTT
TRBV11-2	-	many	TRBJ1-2	CASSRNTGHTNYGYTF	TGTGCCAGCAGCCGCAACACGGGACATACTAACTATGGCTACACCTTC
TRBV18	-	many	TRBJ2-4	CASSGETKNIQYF	TGTGCCAGCTCAGGGGAAACCAAAAACATTCAGTACTTC
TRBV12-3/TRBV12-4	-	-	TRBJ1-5	CASSPPGAQPQHF	TGTGCCAGCAGTCCACCCGGGGCCCAGCCCCAGCATTTT
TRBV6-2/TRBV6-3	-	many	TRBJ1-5	CASTLDGNQPQHF	TGTGCCAGCACCCTGGACGGCAATCAGCCCCAGCATTTT
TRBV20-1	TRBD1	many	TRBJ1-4	CRAGTGSEKLFF	TGCAGAGCCGGGACAGGGAGTGAAAAACTGTTTTTT
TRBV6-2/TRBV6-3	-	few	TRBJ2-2	CASNRAGGNTGELFF	TGTGCCAGCAATCGCGCTGGGGGGAACACCGGGGAGCTGTTTTTT
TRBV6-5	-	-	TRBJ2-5	CASSPAPRRQETQYF	TGTGCCAGCAGTCCCGCCCCCAGGAGGCAAGAGACCCAGTACTTC
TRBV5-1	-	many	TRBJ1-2	CASSDTGQAYGYTF	TGCGCCAGCAGTGATACGGGACAAGCCTATGGCTACACCTTC
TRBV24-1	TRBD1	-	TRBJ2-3	CATSETGGPTDTQYF	TGTGCCACCAGTGAGACAGGGGGACCCACAGATACGCAGTATTTT
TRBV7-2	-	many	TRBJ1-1	CASSLISSARVAFF	TGTGCCAGCAGCTTAATTTCTTCCGCCCGAGTAGCTTTCTTT
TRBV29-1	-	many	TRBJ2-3	CSGRQTSTDTQYF	TGCAGCGGGAGACAGACTAGCACAGATACGCAGTATTTT
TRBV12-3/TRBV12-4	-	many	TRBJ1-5	CASSLERGQPQHF	TGTGCCAGCAGTTTAGAGAGGGGCCAGCCCCAGCATTTT
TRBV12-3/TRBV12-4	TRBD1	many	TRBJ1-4	CASREQGAQEKLFF	TGTGCCAGCAGGGAACAGGGGGCACAAGAAAAACTGTTTTTT
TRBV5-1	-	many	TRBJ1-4	CASRMQATNEKLFF	TGCGCCAGCAGAATGCAGGCAACTAATGAAAAACTGTTTTTT
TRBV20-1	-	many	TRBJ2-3	CSAAPSAFGGDTQYF	TGCAGTGCTGCCCCCTCAGCTTTCGGGGGAGATACGCAGTATTTT
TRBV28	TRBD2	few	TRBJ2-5	CASSIIAGGQETQYF	TGTGCCAGCAGCATCATAGCGGGAGGGCAAGAGACCCAGTACTTC
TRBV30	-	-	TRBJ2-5	CAWSALAQETQYF	TGTGCCTGGAGTGCACTAGCCCAGGAGACCCAGTACTTC
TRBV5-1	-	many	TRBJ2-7	CASSQQGPYEQYF	TGCGCCAGCAGCCAACAGGGTCCCTACGAGCAGTACTTC
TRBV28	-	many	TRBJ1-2	CASSTLSTGNGYTF	TGTGCCAGCAGTACCCTCTCGACAGGAAATGGCTACACCTTC
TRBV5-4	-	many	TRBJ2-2	CASSRDTYGVLGELFF	TGTGCCAGCAGCCGGGACACCTATGGGGTTCTCGGGGAGCTGTTTTTT
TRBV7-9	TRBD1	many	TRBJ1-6	CASSSDRSHSPLHF	TGTGCCAGCAGCTCGGACAGGTCCCACTCACCCCTCCACTTT
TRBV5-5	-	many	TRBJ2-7	CASSFATSYEQYF	TGTGCCAGCAGCTTCGCCACCTCTTACGAGCAGTACTTC
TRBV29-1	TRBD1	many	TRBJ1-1	CSVGRAGGGNTEAFF	TGCAGCGTTGGTCGGGCAGGGGGAGGAAACACTGAAGCTTTCTTT
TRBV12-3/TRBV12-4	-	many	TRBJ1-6	CASSLGASSYNSPLHF	TGTGCCAGCAGTTTAGGGGCAAGCTCCTATAATTCACCCCTCCACTTT
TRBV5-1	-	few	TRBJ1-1	CASSPVAGFGTEAFF	TGCGCCAGCAGCCCGGTGGCAGGGTTCGGCACTGAAGCTTTCTTT
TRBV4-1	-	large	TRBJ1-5	CASSHRQGGDQPQHF	TGCGCCAGCAGCCACCGTCAGGGAGGGGATCAGCCCCAGCATTTT
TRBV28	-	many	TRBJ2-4	CASSFSSAPNIQYF	TGTGCCAGCAGTTTCTCCTCGGCTCCTAACATTCAGTACTTC
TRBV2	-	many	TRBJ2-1	CASQLLSSYNEQFF	TGTGCCAGCCAGCTCCTCAGCTCCTACAATGAGCAGTTCTTC
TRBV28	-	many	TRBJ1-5	CASSPRGVVTNQPQHF	TGTGCCAGCAGCCCCCGAGGGGTTGTCACCAATCAGCCCCAGCATTTT
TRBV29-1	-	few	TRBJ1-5	CSASGQDNQPQHF	TGCAGCGCTTCGGGACAAGACAATCAGCCCCAGCATTTT
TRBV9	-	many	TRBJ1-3	CASSVEGTSGNTIYF	TGTGCCAGCAGCGTAGAGGGTACCTCTGGAAACACCATATATTTT
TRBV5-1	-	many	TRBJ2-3	CASSLLVGGPTDTQYF	TGCGCCAGCAGCTTGTTAGTGGGAGGCCCCACAGATACGCAGTATTTT
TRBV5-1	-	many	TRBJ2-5	CASSFRDTSSQETQYF	TGCGCCAGCAGCTTCCGGGACACCTCAAGTCAAGAGACCCAGTACTTC
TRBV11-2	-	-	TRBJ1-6	CASSLDRNGGHTPLHF	TGTGCCAGCAGCTTAGACAGGAATGGAGGACATACACCCCTCCACTTT
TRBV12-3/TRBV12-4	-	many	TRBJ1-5	CASSFDDQPQHF	TGTGCCAGCAGTTTCGACGATCAGCCCCAGCATTTT
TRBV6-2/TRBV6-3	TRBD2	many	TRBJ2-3	CASTQRSGGVDTQYF	TGTGCCAGCACCCAGAGGAGCGGGGGAGTAGATACGCAGTATTTT
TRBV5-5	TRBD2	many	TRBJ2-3	CASSVPSGINTDTQYF	TGTGCCAGCAGCGTCCCTAGCGGGATCAACACAGATACGCAGTATTTT
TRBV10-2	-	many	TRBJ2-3	CASSELDTQYF	TGCGCCAGCAGTGAGTTAGATACGCAGTATTTT
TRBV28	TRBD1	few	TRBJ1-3	CASSLSGQGSGNTIYF	TGTGCCAGCAGTTTATCGGGACAGGGGTCTGGAAACACCATATATTTT
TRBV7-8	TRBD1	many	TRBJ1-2	CASSSDRDARGYTF	TGTGCCAGCAGCTCGGACAGGGACGCACGTGGCTACACCTTC
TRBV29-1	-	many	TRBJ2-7	CSVASPYEQYF	TGCAGCGTTGCCAGCCCCTACGAGCAGTACTTC
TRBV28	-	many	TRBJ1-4	CASSQGGKEKLFF	TGTGCCAGCAGTCAAGGCGGGAAAGAAAAACTGTTTTTT
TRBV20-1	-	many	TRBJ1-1	CSAPPRDMNTEAFF	TGCAGTGCCCCACCCCGGGACATGAACACTGAAGCTTTCTTT